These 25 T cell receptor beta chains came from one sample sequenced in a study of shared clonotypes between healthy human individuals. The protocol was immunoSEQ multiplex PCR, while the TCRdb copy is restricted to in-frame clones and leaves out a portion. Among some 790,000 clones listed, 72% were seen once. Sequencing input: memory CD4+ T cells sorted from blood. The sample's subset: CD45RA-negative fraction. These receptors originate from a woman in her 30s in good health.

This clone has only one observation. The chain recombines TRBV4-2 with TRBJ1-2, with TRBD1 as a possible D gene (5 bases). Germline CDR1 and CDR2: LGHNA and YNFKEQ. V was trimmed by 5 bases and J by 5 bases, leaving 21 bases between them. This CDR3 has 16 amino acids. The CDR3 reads CASSGAGTSGFYGYTF. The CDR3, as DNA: TGTGCCAGCAGCGGAGCCGGTACCTCAGGGTTTTATGGCTACACCTTC.

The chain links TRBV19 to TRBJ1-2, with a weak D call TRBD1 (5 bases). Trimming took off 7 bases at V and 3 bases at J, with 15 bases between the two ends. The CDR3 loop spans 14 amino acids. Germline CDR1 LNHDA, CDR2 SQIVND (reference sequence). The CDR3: CASTPGGGDYGYTF. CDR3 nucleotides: TGTGCCAGTACCCCCGGGGGAGGGGACTATGGCTACACCTTC.

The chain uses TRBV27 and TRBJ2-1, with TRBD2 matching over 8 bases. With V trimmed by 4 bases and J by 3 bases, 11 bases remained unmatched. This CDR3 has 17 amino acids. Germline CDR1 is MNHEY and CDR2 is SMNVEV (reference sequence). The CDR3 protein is CASSSNNPGLVYNEQFF. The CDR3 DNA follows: TGTGCCAGCAGTTCCAATAATCCGGGACTAGTCTACAATGAGCAGTTCTTC.

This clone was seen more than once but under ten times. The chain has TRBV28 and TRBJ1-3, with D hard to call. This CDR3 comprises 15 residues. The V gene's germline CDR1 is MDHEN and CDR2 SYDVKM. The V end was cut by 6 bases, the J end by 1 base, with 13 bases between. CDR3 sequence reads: CASSPLGGSGNTIYF. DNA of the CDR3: TGTGCCAGCAGCCCCCTGGGTGGGTCTGGAAACACCATATATTTT. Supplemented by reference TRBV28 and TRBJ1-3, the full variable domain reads DVKVTQSSRYLVKRTGEKVFLECVQDMDHENMFWYRQDPGLGLRLIYFSYDVKMKEKGDIPEGYSVSREKKERFSLILESASTNQTSMYLCASSPLGGSGNTIYFGEGSWLTVV.

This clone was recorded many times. CDR3 protein: CTSSQGGQGLEPQHF. The CDR3 bases are TGCACCAGCAGCCAAGGGGGACAGGGTTTGGAGCCCCAGCATTTT. The chain combines TRBV1 with TRBJ1-5; the D call of TRBD1 is as the table states it, not checked on the DNA. TRBV1 is marked as a pseudogene. CDR3 length: 15 amino acids.

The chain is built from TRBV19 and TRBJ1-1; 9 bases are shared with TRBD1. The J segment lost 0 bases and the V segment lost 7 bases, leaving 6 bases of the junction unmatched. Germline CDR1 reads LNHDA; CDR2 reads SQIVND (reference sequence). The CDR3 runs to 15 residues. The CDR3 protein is CASIRGTGLNTEAFF. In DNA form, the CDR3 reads TGTGCCAGTATCAGGGGGACAGGGCTGAACACTGAAGCTTTCTTT.

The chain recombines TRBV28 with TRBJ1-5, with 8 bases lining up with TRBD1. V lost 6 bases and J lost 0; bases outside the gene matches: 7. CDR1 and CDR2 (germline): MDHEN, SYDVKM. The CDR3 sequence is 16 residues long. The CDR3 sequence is CASRQGQAYSNQPQHF. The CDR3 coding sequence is TGTGCCAGCAGACAGGGACAGGCTTATAGCAATCAGCCCCAGCATTTT.

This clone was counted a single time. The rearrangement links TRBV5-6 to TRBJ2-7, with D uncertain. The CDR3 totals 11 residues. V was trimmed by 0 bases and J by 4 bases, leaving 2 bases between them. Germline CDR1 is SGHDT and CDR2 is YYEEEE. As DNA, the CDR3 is TGTGCCAGCAGCTTGGAGTACGAGCAGTACTTC. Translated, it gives CASSLEYEQYF.

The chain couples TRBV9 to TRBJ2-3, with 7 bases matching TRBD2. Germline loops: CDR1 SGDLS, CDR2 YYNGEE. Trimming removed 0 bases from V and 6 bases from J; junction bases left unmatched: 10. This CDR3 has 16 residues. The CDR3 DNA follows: TGTGCCAGCAGCGTAGGAATTGGCGGGAGTGGGGATACGCAGTATTTT. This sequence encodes CASSVGIGGSGDTQYF.

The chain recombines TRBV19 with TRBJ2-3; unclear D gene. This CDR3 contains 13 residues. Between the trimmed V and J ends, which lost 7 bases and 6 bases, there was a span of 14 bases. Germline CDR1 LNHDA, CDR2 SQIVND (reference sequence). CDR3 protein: CASNVPGWDTQYF. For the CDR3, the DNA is TGTGCCAGTAACGTCCCTGGCTGGGATACGCAGTATTTT.

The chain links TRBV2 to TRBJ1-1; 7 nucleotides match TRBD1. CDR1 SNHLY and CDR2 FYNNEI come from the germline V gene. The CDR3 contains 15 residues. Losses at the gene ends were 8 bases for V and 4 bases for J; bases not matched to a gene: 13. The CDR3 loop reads CASQLFQGGFTEAFF. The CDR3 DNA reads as TGTGCCAGCCAGTTGTTCCAGGGGGGATTCACTGAAGCTTTCTTT. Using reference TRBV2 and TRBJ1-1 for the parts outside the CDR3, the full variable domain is EPEVTQTPSHQVTQMGQEVILRCVPISNHLYFYWYRQILGQKVEFLVSFYNNEISEKSEIFDDQFSVERPDGSNFTLKIRSTKLEDSAMYFCASQLFQGGFTEAFFGQGTRLTVV.

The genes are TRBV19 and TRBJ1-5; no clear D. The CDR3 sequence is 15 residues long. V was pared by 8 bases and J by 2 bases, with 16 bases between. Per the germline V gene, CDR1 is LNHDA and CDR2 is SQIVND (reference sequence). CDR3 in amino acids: CASERNLGGNQPQHF. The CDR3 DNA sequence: TGTGCCAGTGAAAGGAATCTGGGAGGCAATCAGCCCCAGCATTTT. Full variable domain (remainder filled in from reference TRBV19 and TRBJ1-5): DGGITQSPKYLFRKEGQNVTLSCEQNLNHDAMYWYRQDPGQGLRLIYYSQIVNDFQKGDIAEGYSVSREKKESFPLTVTSAQKNPTAFYLCASERNLGGNQPQHFGDGTRLSIL.

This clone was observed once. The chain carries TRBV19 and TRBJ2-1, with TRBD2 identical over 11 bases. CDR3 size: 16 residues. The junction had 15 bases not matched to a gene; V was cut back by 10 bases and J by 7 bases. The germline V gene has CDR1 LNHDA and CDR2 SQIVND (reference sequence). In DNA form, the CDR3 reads TGTGCCACCGGTGGGTTGCTAGCGGGAGGAGGAAATGAGCAGTTCTTC. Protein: CATGGLLAGGGNEQFF.

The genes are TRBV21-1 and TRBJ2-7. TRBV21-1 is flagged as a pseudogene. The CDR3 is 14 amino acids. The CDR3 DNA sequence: TGTGCCAGCAGCAATAAGCTCAGCTCCTACGAGCAGTACTTC. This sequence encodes CASSNKLSSYEQYF.

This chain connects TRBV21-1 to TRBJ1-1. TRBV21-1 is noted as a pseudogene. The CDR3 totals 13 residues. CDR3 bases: TGTGCCAGCAGAACGCTTGGGGTCACTGAAGCTTTCTTT. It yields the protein CASRTLGVTEAFF.

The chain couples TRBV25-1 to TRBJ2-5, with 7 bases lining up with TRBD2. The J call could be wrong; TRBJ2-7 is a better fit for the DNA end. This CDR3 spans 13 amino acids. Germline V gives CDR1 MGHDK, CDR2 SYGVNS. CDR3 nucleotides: TGTGCCAGCAGCCGGGACTACTCCTACGAGCAGTACTTC. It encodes CASSRDYSYEQYF.

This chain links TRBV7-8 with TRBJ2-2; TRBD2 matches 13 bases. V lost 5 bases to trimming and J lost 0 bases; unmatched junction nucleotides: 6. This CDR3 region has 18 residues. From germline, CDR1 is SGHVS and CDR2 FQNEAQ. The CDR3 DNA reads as TGTGCCAGCAGCCGAAGGACTAGCGGGAGTTCGAACACCGGGGAGCTGTTTTTT. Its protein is CASSRRTSGSSNTGELFF.

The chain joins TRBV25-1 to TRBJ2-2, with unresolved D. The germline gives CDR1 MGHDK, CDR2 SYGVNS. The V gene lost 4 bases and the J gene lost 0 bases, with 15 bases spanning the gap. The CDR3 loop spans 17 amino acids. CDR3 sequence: CASSAPGSYANTGELFF. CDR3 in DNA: TGTGCCAGCAGTGCTCCCGGGTCCTACGCGAACACCGGGGAGCTGTTTTTT.

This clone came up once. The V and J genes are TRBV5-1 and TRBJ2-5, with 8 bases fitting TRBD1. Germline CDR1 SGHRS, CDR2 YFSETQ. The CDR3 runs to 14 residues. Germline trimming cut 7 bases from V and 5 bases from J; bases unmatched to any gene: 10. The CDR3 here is CASYNNRGTETQYF. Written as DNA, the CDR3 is TGCGCCAGCTATAACAACAGGGGGACCGAGACCCAGTACTTC.

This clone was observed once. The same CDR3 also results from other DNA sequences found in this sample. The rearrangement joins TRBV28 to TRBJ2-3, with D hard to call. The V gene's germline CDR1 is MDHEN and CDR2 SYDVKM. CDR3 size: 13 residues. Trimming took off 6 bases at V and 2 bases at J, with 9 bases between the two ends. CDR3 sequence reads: CASRSGSTDTQYF. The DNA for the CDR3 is TGTGCCAGCAGGAGTGGATCCACAGATACGCAGTATTTT.

This CDR3 is CASSPRTASNTGELFF. The CDR3 DNA follows: TGTGCCAGCAGCCCCAGGACAGCCTCGAACACCGGGGAGCTGTTTTTT. The chain recombines TRBV9 with TRBJ2-2, with D tentatively TRBD1 (6 bases). The CDR3 runs 16 residues. Per the germline V gene, CDR1 is SGDLS and CDR2 is YYNGEE. V was shortened by 4 bases and J by 0 bases, with 13 bases between the two germline ends.

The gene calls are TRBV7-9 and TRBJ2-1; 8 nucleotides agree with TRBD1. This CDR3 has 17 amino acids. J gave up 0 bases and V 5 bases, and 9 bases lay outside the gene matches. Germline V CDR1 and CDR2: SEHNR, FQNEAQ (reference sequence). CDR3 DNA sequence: TGTGCCAGCAGCGCCCGACGACAGGGGCCCTCCTACAATGAGCAGTTCTTC. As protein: CASSARRQGPSYNEQFF.

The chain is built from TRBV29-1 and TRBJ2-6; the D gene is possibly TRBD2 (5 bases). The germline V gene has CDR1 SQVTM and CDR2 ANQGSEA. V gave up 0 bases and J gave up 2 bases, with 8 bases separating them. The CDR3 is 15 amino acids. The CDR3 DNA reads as TGCAGCGTTGAAGATTTCGGGGCTGGGGCCAACGTCCTGACTTTC. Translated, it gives CSVEDFGAGANVLTF. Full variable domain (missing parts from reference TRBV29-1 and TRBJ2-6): SAVISQKPSRDICQRGTSLTIQCQVDSQVTMMFWYRQQPGQSLTLIATANQGSEATYESGFVIDKFPISRPNLTFSTLTVSNMSPEDSSIYLCSVEDFGAGANVLTFGAGSRLTVL.

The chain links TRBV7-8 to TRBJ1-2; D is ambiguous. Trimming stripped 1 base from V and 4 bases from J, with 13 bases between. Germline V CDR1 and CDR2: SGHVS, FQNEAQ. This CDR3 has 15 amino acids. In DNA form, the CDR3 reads TGTGCCAGCAGCTTAGAGTCGTCGGGGATCTATGGCTACACCTTC. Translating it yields CASSLESSGIYGYTF.

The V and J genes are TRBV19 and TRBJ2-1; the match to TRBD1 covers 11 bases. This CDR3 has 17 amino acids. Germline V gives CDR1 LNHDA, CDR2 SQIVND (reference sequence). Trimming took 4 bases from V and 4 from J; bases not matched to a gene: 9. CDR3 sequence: CASSTTTGTGGYNEQFF. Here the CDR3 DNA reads TGTGCCAGTAGTACCACCACCGGGACAGGGGGATACAATGAGCAGTTCTTC.